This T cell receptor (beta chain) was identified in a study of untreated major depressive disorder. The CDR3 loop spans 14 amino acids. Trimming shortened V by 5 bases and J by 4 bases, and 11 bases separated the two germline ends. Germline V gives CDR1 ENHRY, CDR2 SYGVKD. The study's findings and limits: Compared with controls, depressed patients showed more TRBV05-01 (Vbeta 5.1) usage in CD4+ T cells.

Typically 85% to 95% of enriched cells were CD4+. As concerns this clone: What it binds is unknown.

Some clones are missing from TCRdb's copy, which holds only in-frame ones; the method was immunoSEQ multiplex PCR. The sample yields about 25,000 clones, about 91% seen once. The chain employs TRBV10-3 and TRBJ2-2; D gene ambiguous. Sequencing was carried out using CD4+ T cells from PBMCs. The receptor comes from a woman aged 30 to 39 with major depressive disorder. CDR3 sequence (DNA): TGTGCCATCAGTCAGACTGATCGCACCGGGGAGCTGTTTTTT. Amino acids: CAISQTDRTGELFF.